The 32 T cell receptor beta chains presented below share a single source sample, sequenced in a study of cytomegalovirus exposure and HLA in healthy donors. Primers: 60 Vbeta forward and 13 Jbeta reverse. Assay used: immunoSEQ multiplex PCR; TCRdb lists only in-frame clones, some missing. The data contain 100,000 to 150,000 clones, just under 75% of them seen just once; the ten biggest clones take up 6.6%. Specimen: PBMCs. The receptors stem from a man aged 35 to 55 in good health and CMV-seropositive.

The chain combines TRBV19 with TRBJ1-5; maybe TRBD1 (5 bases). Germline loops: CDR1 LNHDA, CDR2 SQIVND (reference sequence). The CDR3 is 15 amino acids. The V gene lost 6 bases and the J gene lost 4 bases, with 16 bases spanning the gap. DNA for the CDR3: TGTGCCAGTAGCATAACCCCAGGGTCAAATCAGCCCCAGCATTTT. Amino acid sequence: CASSITPGSNQPQHF.

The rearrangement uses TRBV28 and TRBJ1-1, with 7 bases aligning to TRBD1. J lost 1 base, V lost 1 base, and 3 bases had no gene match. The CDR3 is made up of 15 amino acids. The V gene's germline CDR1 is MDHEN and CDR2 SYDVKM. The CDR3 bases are TGTGCCAGCAGTTTATTAGGGGGCGGGAACACTGAAGCTTTCTTT. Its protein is CASSLLGGGNTEAFF.

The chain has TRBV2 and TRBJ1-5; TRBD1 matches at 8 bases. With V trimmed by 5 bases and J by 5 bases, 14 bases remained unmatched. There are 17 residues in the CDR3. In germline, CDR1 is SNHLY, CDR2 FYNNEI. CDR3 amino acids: CASSPSSIQGAHQPQHF. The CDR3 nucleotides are TGTGCCAGCAGTCCCTCTTCGATTCAGGGGGCACATCAGCCCCAGCATTTT.

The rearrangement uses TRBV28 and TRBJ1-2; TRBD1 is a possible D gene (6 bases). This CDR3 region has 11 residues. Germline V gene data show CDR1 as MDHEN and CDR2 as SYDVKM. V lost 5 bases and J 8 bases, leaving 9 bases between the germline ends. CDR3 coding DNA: TGTGCCAGCAGTGGGGACACCGGCTACACCTTC. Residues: CASSGDTGYTF.

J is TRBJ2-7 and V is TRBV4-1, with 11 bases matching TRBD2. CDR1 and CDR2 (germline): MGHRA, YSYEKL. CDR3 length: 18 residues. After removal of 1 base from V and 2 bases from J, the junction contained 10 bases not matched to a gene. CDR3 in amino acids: CASSQAPLASGGTYEQYF. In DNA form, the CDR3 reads TGCGCCAGCAGCCAAGCCCCTCTCGCTAGCGGGGGGACCTACGAGCAGTACTTC.

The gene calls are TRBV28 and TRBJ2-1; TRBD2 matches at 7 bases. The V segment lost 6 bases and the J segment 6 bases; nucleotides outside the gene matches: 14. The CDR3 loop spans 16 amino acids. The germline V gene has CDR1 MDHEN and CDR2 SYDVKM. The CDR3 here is CASRSAGREQSNEQFF. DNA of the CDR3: TGTGCCAGCAGGTCAGCCGGGCGGGAGCAGTCCAATGAGCAGTTCTTC.

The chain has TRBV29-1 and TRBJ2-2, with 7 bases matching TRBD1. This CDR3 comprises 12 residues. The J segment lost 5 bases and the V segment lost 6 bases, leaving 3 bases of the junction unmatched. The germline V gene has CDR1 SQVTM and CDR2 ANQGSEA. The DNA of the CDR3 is TGCAGCGTCAACAGGGGTACCGGGGAGCTGTTTTTT. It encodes CSVNRGTGELFF.

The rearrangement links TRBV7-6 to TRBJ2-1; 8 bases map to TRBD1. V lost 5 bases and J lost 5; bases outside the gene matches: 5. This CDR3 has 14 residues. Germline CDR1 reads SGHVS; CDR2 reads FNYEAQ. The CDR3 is CASSRGTGDNEQFF. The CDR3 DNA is TGTGCCAGCAGCCGAGGGACAGGAGACAATGAGCAGTTCTTC.

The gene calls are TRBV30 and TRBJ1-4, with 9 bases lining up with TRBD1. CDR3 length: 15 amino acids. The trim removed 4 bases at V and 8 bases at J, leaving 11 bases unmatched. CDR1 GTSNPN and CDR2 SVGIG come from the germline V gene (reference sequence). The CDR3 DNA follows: TGTGCCTGGATCCCCACGGACAGGGGAGTGGAAAAACTGTTTTTT. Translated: CAWIPTDRGVEKLFF. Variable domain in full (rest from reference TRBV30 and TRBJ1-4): SQTIHQWPATLVQPVGSPLSLECTVEGTSNPNLYWYRQAAGRGLQLLFYSVGIGQISSEVPQNLSASRPQDRQFILSSKKLLLSDSGFYLCAWIPTDRGVEKLFFGSGTQLSVL.

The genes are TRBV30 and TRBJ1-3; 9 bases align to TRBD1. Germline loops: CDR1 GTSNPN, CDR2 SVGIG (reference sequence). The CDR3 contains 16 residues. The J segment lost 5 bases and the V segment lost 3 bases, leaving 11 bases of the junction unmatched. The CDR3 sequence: CAWSGLGQGTRNTIYF. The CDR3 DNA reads TGTGCCTGGAGCGGACTCGGACAGGGGACGAGAAACACCATATATTTT.

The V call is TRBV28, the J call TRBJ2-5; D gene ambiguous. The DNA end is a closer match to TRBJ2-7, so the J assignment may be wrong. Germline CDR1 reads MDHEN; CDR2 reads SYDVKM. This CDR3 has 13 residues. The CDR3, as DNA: TGTGCCAGCAGTTTTCCCGGTACCTACGAGCAGTACTTC. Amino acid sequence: CASSFPGTYEQYF.

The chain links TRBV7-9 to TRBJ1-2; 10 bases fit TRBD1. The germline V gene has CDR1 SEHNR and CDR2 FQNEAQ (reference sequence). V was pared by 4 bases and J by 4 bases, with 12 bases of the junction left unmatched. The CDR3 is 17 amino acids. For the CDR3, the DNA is TGTGCCAGCAGCTCCCGGGACAGGGGCAGAGGAGGCTATGGCTACACCTTC. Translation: CASSSRDRGRGGYGYTF.

DNA of the CDR3: TGTGCCAGCAGCCAGTCCTCGGGAAACACCATATATTTT. Translating gives CASSQSSGNTIYF. The genes are TRBV16 and TRBJ1-3, with D unclear. Trimming shortened V by 3 bases and J by 4 bases, and 7 bases separated the two germline ends. The CDR3 has 13 amino acids. Germline CDR1 reads KGHSY; CDR2 reads FQNENV.

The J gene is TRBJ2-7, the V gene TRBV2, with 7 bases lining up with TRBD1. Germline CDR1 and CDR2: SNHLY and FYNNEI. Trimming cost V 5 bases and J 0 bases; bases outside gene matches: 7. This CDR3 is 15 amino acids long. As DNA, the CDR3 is TGTGCCAGCAGTCCCCTTGACAGGGTCTCCTACGAGCAGTACTTC. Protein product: CASSPLDRVSYEQYF.

The CDR3 DNA follows: TGTGCCAGCAGCTTACTAGCCGGACGAAAGACCCAGTACTTC. Encoded protein: CASSLLAGRKTQYF. This rearrangement joins TRBV5-6 to TRBJ2-5, with D possibly being TRBD2 (6 bases). Per germline, CDR1 SGHDT and CDR2 YYEEEE. The V end was cut by 2 bases, the J end by 6 bases, with 14 bases between. This CDR3 is built from 14 residues.

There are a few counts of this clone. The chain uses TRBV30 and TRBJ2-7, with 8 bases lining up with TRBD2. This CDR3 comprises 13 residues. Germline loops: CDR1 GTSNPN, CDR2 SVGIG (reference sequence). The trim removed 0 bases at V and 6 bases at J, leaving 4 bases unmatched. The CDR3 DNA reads TGTGCCTGGAGTGTACGGGCGGGGGGCGAGCAGTACTTC. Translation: CAWSVRAGGEQYF.

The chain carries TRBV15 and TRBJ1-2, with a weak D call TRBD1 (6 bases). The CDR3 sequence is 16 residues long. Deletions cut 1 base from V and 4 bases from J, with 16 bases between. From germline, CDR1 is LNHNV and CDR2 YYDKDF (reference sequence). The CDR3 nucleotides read TGTGCCACCAGCAGAGGAGGGGCAGGGGCCCCCTATGGCTACACCTTC. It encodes CATSRGGAGAPYGYTF.

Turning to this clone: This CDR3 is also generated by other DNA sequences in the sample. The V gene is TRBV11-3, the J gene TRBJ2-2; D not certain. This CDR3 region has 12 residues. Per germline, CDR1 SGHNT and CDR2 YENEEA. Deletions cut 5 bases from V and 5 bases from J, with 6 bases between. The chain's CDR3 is CASSPLTGELFF. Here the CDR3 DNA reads TGTGCCAGCAGCCCACTTACCGGGGAGCTGTTTTTT.

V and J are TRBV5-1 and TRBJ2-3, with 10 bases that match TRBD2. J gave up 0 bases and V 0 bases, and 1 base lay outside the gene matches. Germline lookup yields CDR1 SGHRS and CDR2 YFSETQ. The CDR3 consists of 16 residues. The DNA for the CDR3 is TGCGCCAGCAGCTTGGGACTAGCGGGTAGCACAGATACGCAGTATTTT. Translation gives CASSLGLAGSTDTQYF.

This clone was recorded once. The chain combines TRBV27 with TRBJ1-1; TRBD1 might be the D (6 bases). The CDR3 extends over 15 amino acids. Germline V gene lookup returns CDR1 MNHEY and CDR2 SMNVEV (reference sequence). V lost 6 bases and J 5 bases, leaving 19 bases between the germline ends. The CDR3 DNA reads TGTGCCAGCAGGTGGGACACAGCCTCAGGGACTGAAGCTTTCTTT. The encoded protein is CASRWDTASGTEAFF.

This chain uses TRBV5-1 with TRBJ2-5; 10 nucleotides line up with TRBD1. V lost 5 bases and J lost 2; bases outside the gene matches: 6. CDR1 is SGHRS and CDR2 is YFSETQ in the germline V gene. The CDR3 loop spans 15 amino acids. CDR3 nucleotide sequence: TGCGCCAGCAGAGAGGGGACAGGGGTTCAAGAGACCCAGTACTTC. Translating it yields CASREGTGVQETQYF.

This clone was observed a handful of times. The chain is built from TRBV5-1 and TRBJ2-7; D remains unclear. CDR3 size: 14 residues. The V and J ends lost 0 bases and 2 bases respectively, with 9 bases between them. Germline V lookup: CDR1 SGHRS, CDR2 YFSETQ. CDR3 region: CASSLEAGPYEQYF. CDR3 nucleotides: TGCGCCAGCAGCTTGGAGGCAGGTCCCTACGAGCAGTACTTC.

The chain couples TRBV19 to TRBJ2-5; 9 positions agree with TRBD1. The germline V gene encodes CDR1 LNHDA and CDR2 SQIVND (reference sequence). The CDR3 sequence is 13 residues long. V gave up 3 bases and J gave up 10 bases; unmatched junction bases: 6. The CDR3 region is CASSIQGQGNQYF. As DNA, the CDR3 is TGTGCCAGTAGTATCCAGGGACAGGGAAACCAGTACTTC.

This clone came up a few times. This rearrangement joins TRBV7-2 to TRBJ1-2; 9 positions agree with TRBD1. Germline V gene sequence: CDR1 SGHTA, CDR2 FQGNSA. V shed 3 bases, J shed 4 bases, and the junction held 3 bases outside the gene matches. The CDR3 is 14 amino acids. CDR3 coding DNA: TGTGCCAGCAGCTTTTTGGACAGGGGCTATGGCTACACCTTC. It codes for CASSFLDRGYGYTF.

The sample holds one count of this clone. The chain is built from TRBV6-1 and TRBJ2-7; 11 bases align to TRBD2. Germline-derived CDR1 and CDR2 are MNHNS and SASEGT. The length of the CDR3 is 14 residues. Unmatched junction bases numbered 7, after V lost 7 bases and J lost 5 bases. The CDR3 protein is CASNIAGGPHEQYF. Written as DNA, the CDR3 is TGTGCCAGCAATATAGCGGGAGGGCCCCACGAGCAGTACTTC.

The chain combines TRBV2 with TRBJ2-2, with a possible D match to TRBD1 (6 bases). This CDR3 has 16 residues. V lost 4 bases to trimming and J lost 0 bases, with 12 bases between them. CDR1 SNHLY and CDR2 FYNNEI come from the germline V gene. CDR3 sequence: CASSVSGTTNTGELFF. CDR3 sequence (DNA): TGTGCCAGCAGTGTAAGTGGGACAACGAACACCGGGGAGCTGTTTTTT. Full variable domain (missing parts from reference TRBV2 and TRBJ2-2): EPEVTQTPSHQVTQMGQEVILRCVPISNHLYFYWYRQILGQKVEFLVSFYNNEISEKSEIFDDQFSVERPDGSNFTLKIRSTKLEDSAMYFCASSVSGTTNTGELFFGEGSRLTVL.

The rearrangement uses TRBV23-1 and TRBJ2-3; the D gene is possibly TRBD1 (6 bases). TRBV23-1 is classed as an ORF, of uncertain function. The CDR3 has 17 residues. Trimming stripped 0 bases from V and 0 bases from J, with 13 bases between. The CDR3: CASSQSCGQLSTDTQYF. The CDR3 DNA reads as TGCGCCAGCAGTCAATCGTGCGGACAGCTAAGCACAGATACGCAGTATTTT.

CDR3 residues: CASSLRDRGRGSYEQYF. Written as DNA, the CDR3 is TGTGCCAGCAGCCTGAGGGACAGGGGCCGGGGGAGCTACGAGCAGTACTTC. The chain has TRBV7-8 and TRBJ2-7; 10 nucleotides align to TRBD1. Germline V gene data show CDR1 as SGHVS and CDR2 as FQNEAQ. With V trimmed by 5 bases and J by 3 bases, 13 bases remained unmatched. This CDR3 region has 17 residues.

CDR3 sequence reads: CASSFDGSKETQYF. Written as DNA, the CDR3 is TGTGCCAGCAGTTTTGACGGGAGTAAAGAGACCCAGTACTTC. The chain couples TRBV27 to TRBJ2-5; weak D call: TRBD2 (6 bases). Germline V CDR1 and CDR2: MNHEY, SMNVEV (reference sequence). V shed 3 bases and J shed 3 bases, with 11 bases lying between them. The CDR3 is 14 residues long.

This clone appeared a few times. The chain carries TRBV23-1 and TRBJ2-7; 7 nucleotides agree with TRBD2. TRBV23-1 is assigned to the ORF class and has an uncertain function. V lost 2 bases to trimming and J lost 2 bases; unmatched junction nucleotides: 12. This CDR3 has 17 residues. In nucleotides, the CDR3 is TGCGCCAGCAGTCAAATCTCTCCGGGGGGTCCTACCTACGAGCAGTACTTC. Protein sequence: CASSQISPGGPTYEQYF.

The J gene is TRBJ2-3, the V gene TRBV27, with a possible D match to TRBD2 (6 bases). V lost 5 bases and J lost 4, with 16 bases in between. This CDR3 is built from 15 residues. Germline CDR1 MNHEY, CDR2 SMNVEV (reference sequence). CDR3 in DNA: TGTGCCAGCAGTAAAGGAGCGGCGGGGCCAGATACGCAGTATTTT. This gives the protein CASSKGAAGPDTQYF.

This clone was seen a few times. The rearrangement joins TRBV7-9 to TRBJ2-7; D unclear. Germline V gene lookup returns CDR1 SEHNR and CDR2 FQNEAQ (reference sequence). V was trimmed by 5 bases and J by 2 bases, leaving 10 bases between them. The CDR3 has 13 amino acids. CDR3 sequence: CASSPDKPYEQYF. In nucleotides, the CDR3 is TGTGCCAGCAGCCCTGACAAGCCCTACGAGCAGTACTTC.